This T cell receptor (beta chain) was captured in a study of pediatric ulcerative colitis. Study findings and constraints: A couple of patients' blood samples yielded substantially fewer templates. Acute severe colitis showed lower rectal diversity from clonal expansions.

The V gene's germline CDR1 is SGHNT and CDR2 YENEEA. Germline trimming cut 5 bases from V and 5 bases from J; bases unmatched to any gene: 1. The CDR3 extends over 13 amino acids. This clone was observed a handful of times. Its antigen is currently unknown. Samples were sequenced at Survey level, maximum 500,000 reads. The protocol was immunoSEQ multiplex PCR, while the TCRdb copy is restricted to in-frame clones and leaves out a portion. The sample shows fewer than 20,000 clones, less than 85% of them seen only once. The rectum was sampled with one to two pinch biopsies at colonoscopy. Sequenced input: gut tissue. The receptor was derived from a boy between 10 and 17 years old with moderate ulcerative colitis. The gene calls are TRBV11-3 and TRBJ2-7, with 12 bases matching TRBD2. CDR3 protein: CASSRTSGNEQYF. The DNA for the CDR3 is TGTGCCAGCAGCCGGACTAGCGGGAACGAGCAGTACTTC. Combining the CDR3 with reference TRBV11-3 and TRBJ2-7 gives the whole variable domain EAGVVQSPRYKIIEKKQPVAFWCNPISGHNTLYWYLQNLGQGPELLIRYENEEAVDDSQLPKDRFSAERLKGVDSTLKIQPAELGDSAVYLCASSRTSGNEQYFGPGTRLTVT.